This TCR beta chain was obtained from a study of shared clonotypes between healthy human individuals (dated by TCRdb to 2020 to 2021). Describing the broader study: The cohort included three men and a couple of women between 18 and 49 years of age. Per donor, three plates each were used for CD4 naive and CD4 memory, two for CD8 naive, and one for CD8 memory. To estimate repertoire size and how much clonotypes are shared between individuals, the study performed deep sequencing of blood TCR repertoires from roughly five healthy adults. To increase sequencing depth and limit assay-specific biases, different laboratories used diverse techniques to prepare libraries and sequence TCR repertoires. Each donor's leukapheresis produced roughly between roughly 0.94 and 9.5 billion PBMCs. The paper's findings and limits, for the study overall: Sharing across a few donors was observed for about 5% of naive CD4, 3% to 4% of naive CD8, about 2.5% of memory CD4, and around 0.4% of memory CD8 clonotypes. Sampling was restricted to blood, and TCR repertoires in tissue are likely to differ from TCR repertoires in blood. Pairwise subsampling led to the expectation that sequencing depth would affect the degree of clonotype sharing among donors. Because the study included only a small number of donors, the genetic and exposure-history diversity represented was limited. Compared with non-shared clonotypes, clonotypes shared by all four sorted-subset donors had higher generation probabilities. Larger estimated clonotype richness was generally found for naive subsets than for memory subsets. Rarefaction of sorted-subset datasets indicated incomplete sequencing despite the large sequencing depth.

Using the deep immunoSEQ assay, TCR CDR3 regions were amplified from genomic DNA by multiplex PCR. Extracted genomic DNA from each cell subset was distributed evenly across all wells of several immunoSEQ 96-well plates, and each plate was treated as a replicate. Each replicate PCR for sorted subsets received about 210 ng genomic DNA, equal to 30,000 or so T cell genomes. The purified libraries were quantified using a Qubit 3.0 fluorometer, sized with a Bioanalyzer 2100, and then quantified again using the KAPA Library Quantification kit. Every immunoSEQ 96-well plate was sequenced on a dedicated single-read 150-cycle Illumina NextSeq 550 flow cell. In the authors' own workflow: Because the immunoSEQ output included only junctional sequences and no quality scores, the filtering could not be the same as the filtering used for full-length reads. Sequences were annotated with PyIR, a Python wrapper for IgBLAST v1.9, using IMGT germline references to assign V/J genes and CDR3. Reads with weak V/J assignments (E-value above 1e-6), missing CDR3, stop codons, out-of-frame junctions, or ambiguous translated residues were removed. V3J clonotypes were defined as sequences sharing the same inferred V gene, J gene, and CDR3 amino acid sequence. Percentage overlap between repertoires was calculated by dividing the number of shared unique clonotypes by the size of the smaller repertoire. Richness of each repertoire was evaluated using RTK rarefaction, the Chao1 estimator, and Recon v2.1 estimates of unobserved clonotypes. Generation probabilities were computed with OLGA for all TCRbeta clonotypes obtained by the gDNA method from a few donors. In its TCRdb copy, this immuneACCESS table keeps in-frame sequences only and misses some clones. Where compared with another copy, unresolved V genes explain less than half of these, and the others have no known cause. The V and J calls and clone size come from that table; D and trimming were worked out from the DNA. The sample data list under 650,000 clones, and about 95% of these were observed just once. Jointly, the top ten make up about 0.064% of the sample.

This clone was counted once. Its antigen is currently not known. The input lacks base qualities; no much larger clone sits a single base away. Healthy HIV-negative adults with no recently reported acute infections or vaccinations were included as donors. All donors were Caucasian adults living in Nashville, Tennessee, USA. CD4+ T cells were enriched by magnetic negative selection; naive cells were then positively selected on CD45RA, and the negative fraction formed the memory subset. After blood collection by leukapheresis, PBMCs were isolated using Ficoll-Histopaque density gradient centrifugation and then cryopreserved in the vapor phase of liquid nitrogen. Purity and quantity of every magnetically sorted T cell population were checked by analytical flow cytometry. Genomic DNA was isolated from each sorted fraction and quantified by UV absorbance on a Nanodrop 2000c. The sequence derives from a woman between 25 and 40 years old in good health. Sequenced material: naive CD4+ T cells sorted from blood. Taken with the paper, the label for cell subset or site translates to: CD45RA+ positively selected.

The encoded CDR3 is CASSHRGQETQYF. The nucleotide sequence is TGCGCCAGCAGCCACAGGGGACAAGAGACCCAGTACTTC. Here the chain combines TRBV5-1 and TRBJ2-5, and TRBD1 aligns with 7 junction nucleotides. Germline trimming amounts to 4 bases on V and 2 bases on J, with 2 as the count of junction bases outside the gene matches. The CDR1 and CDR2 encoded by the germline V gene are SGHRS and YFSETQ. The CDR3 starts with the cysteine, ends with the phenylalanine, and has 13 residues. The retained sequence is limited to the CDR3, 39 bases, with the frame set at the first base.